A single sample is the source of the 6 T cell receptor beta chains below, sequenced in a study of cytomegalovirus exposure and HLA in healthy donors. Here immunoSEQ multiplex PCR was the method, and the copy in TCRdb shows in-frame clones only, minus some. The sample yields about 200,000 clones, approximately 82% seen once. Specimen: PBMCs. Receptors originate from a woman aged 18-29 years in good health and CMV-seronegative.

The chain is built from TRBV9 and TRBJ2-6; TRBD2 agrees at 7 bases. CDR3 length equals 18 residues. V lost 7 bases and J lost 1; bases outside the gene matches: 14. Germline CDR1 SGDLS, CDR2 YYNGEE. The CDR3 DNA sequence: TGTGCCAGCCAGGGACTAACTGACTTCCCTTCTGGGGCCAACGTCCTGACTTTC. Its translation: CASQGLTDFPSGANVLTF.

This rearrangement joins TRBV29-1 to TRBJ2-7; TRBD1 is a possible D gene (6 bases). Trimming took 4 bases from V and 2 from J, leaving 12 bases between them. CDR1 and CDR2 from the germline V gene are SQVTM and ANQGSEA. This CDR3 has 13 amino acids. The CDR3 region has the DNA TGCAGCGTTGGGGGCCGGGACACCTACGAGCAGTACTTC. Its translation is CSVGGRDTYEQYF.

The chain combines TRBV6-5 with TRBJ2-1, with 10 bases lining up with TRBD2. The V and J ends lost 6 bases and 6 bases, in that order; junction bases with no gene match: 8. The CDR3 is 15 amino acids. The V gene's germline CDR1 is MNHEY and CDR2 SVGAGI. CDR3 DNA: TGTGCCAGCAGGGGAGCGGGAGGGCCCGGCAATGAGCAGTTCTTC. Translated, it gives CASRGAGGPGNEQFF.

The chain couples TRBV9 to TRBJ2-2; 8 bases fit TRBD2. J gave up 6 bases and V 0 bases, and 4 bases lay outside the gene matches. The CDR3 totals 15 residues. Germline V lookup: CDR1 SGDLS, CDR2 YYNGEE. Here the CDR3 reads CASSVVGTRPGELFF. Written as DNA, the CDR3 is TGTGCCAGCAGCGTAGTGGGGACTAGGCCCGGGGAGCTGTTTTTT.

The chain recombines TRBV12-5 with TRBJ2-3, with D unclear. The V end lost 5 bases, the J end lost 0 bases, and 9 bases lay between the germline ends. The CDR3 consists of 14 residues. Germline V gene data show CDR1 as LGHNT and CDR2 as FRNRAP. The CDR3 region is CASGPQVSTDTQYF. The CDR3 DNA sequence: TGTGCTAGTGGTCCCCAGGTTAGCACAGATACGCAGTATTTT.

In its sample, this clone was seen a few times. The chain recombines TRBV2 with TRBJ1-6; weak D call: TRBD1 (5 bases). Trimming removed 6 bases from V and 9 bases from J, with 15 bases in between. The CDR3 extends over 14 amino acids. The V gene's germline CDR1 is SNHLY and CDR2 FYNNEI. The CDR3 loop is CASSAPVGGSPLHF. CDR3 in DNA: TGTGCCAGCAGCGCCCCAGTTGGGGGTTCACCCCTCCACTTT.